Below are 2 T cell receptor beta chains sequenced from a single sample in a study of T cell changes during pregnancy in multiple sclerosis. Sequenced by immunoSEQ multiplex PCR; TCRdb stores in-frame clones only, minus some. The sample lists about 60,000 clones; 80% to 95% were seen once. Sequenced here: peripheral blood, sampled in the first trimester of pregnancy. The receptors derive from a female donor with multiple sclerosis, enrolled in a pregnancy study.

The V call is TRBV2, the J call TRBJ1-2; TRBD1 aligns across 11 bases. Looked up from germline, CDR1 is SNHLY and CDR2 is FYNNEI. The CDR3 is 18 residues long. Trimming cost V 6 bases and J 3 bases; bases outside gene matches: 15. Written as DNA, the CDR3 is TGTGCCAGCAGGCCCTCAGGGACAGGGGGAGGCTTGGACTATGGCTACACCTTC. This translates into CASRPSGTGGGLDYGYTF.

The gene calls are TRBV9 and TRBJ2-1; 10 positions match TRBD2. V trimming: 6 bases; J trimming: 6 bases; junction bases outside the gene matches: 6. The germline V gene has CDR1 SGDLS and CDR2 YYNGEE. The CDR3 loop spans 14 amino acids. The CDR3 reads CASTGAGGSNEQFF. CDR3 sequence (DNA): TGTGCCAGCACCGGAGCGGGGGGGAGCAATGAGCAGTTCTTC. Together with reference TRBV9 and TRBJ2-1, the CDR3 gives the full variable domain: DSGVTQTPKHLITATGQRVTLRCSPRSGDLSVYWYQQSLDQGLQFLIQYYNGEERAKGNILERFSAQQFPDLHSELNLSSLELGDSALYFCASTGAGGSNEQFFGPGTRLTVL.